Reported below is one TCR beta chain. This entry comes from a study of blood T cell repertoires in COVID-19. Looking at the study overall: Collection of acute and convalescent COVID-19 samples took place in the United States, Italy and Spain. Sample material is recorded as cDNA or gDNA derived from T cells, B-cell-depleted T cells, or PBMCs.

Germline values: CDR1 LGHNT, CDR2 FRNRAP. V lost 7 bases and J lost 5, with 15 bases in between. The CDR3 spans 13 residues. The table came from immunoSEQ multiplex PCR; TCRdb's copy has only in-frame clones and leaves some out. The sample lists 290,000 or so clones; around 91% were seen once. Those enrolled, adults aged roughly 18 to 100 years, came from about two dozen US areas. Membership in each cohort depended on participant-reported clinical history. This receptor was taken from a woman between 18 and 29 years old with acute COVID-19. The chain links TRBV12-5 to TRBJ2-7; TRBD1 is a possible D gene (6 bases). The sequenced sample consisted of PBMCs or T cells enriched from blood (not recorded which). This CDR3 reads CASAVMGDNEQYF. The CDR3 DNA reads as TGTGCTAGTGCCGTGATGGGGGACAACGAGCAGTACTTC.